The subject of this entry is one T cell receptor (beta chain). Researchers isolated at least 7 million PBMCs per sample. It was with a sample-barcoded 5' primer and a J-beta primer mix that a second PCR of about 6 to 12 cycles was run. TCRdb independently ran MiXCR on the 5' RACE reads; one entry per CDR3 protein. The sample shows about 570,000 distinct CDR3 sequences, 27% of them seen only once. V dropped 2 bases and J dropped 6 bases, with 12 bases sitting between them. This CDR3 is 14 amino acids long. Germline CDR1 and CDR2: MNHEY and SVGAGI. This specimen comes from a study of blood T cells in healthy people across ages.

Sample: blood. The clonotype was recovered from a woman in her 70s in good health. This sequence joins TRBV6-5 and TRBJ2-3; D might be TRBD1 (6 bases). The CDR3 DNA follows: TGTGCCAGCAGTTACGGGCAGGGGAGTGATACGCAGTATTTT. Encoded protein: CASSYGQGSDTQYF.